Below, 28 T cell receptor beta chains from the same sample are listed, as sequenced in a study of T cell responses to AZD1222 COVID-19 vaccine. Method: immunoSEQ multiplex PCR; TCRdb's copy keeps in-frame clones and lacks some. The data show over 130,000 clones, just over 90% seen once. The source material was peripheral blood, sampled on day 0 of AZD1222 vaccination. These receptors all come from an adult in good health.

This clone was detected once. This rearrangement joins TRBV12-3 or TRBV12-4 to TRBJ1-1, with a tentative D call TRBD1 (6 bases). The CDR3 loop spans 13 amino acids. V was clipped by 7 bases and J by 1 base, with 10 bases between them. The chain's CDR3 is CASNLGGNTEAFF. CDR3 DNA: TGTGCCAGCAACCTAGGGGGGAACACTGAAGCTTTCTTT.

V gene TRBV7-8 combines with J gene TRBJ2-7, with D possibly being TRBD2 (6 bases). Trimming removed 2 bases at V and 4 bases at J, with 12 bases between. In germline, CDR1 is SGHVS, CDR2 FQNEAQ. This CDR3 has 14 residues. In nucleotides, the CDR3 is TGTGCCAGCAGCTTACGAGTCGGGAGTTACGAGCAGTACTTC. This codes for CASSLRVGSYEQYF.

The chain joins TRBV6-2 or TRBV6-3 to TRBJ1-1; no clear D. CDR1 and CDR2 (germline): MNHEY, SVGEGT. CDR3 length: 13 amino acids. The ends were cut back, 5 bases at V and 3 bases at J, with 10 bases in the middle. The CDR3 DNA sequence: TGTGCCAGCAGTCTCAGGTTTTACACTGAAGCTTTCTTT. Its translation is CASSLRFYTEAFF.

The rearrangement joins TRBV5-4 to TRBJ1-1; the D gene is possibly TRBD1 (5 bases). The CDR3 length is 15 residues. The V gene's germline CDR1 is SGHNT and CDR2 YYREEE (reference sequence). V was clipped by 5 bases and J by 0 bases, with 14 bases between them. This CDR3 is CASSRGSDLNTEAFF. CDR3 bases: TGTGCCAGCAGTAGGGGATCCGATTTGAACACTGAAGCTTTCTTT. The whole variable domain, remainder taken from reference TRBV5-4 and TRBJ1-1, is ETGVTQSPTHLIKTRGQQVTLRCSSQSGHNTVSWYQQALGQGPQFIFQYYREEENGRGNFPPRFSGLQFPNYSSELNVNALELDDSALYLCASSRGSDLNTEAFFGQGTRLTVV.

This chain connects TRBV11-2 to TRBJ2-7; D may correspond to TRBD1 or TRBD2 (5 bases each). V lost 8 bases and J lost 1, with 12 bases in between. CDR1 SGHAT and CDR2 FQNNGV come from the germline V gene. This CDR3 contains 13 residues. CDR3 in amino acids: CASAGTYSYEQYF. DNA for the CDR3: TGTGCCAGCGCCGGGACCTATTCCTACGAGCAGTACTTC.

The chain links TRBV6-5 to TRBJ2-2; 7 bases map to TRBD2. CDR3 size: 15 residues. Trimming at V came to 7 bases and at J to 6 bases, leaving 11 bases not matched to a gene. Looked up from germline, CDR1 is MNHEY and CDR2 is SVGAGI. CDR3 amino acids: CASTDDGGGAGELFF. In DNA form, the CDR3 reads TGTGCCAGCACCGACGATGGGGGGGGAGCCGGGGAGCTGTTTTTT.

The chain uses TRBV4-3 and TRBJ1-2; D uncertain. This CDR3 region has 15 residues. Germline V lookup: CDR1 LGHNA, CDR2 YSLEER. V was pared by 0 bases and J by 8 bases, with 16 bases between. The CDR3 spells CASSQDFEASGGYTF. DNA of the CDR3: TGCGCCAGCAGCCAAGATTTCGAGGCTTCGGGAGGCTACACCTTC.

The chain is built from TRBV6-5 and TRBJ2-2; possible D gene TRBD2, 6 bases. The CDR3 spans 15 residues. The ends were cut back, 5 bases at V and 3 bases at J, with 13 bases in the middle. CDR1 and CDR2 from the germline V gene are MNHEY and SVGAGI. The CDR3 DNA reads as TGTGCCAGCAGTCTCTTGGGGGGTGACACCGGGGAGCTGTTTTTT. Protein: CASSLLGGDTGELFF.

The rearrangement links TRBV11-2 to TRBJ2-7, with TRBD1 matching 12 bases. CDR1 SGHAT and CDR2 FQNNGV come from the germline V gene. The CDR3 is made up of 15 amino acids. The junction had 5 bases not matched to a gene; V was cut back by 5 bases and J by 3 bases. CDR3 protein: CASSPGTGGSYEQYF. DNA for the CDR3: TGTGCCAGCAGCCCTGGGACAGGGGGCAGCTACGAGCAGTACTTC.

The V gene is TRBV27, the J gene TRBJ1-1; D not certain. The CDR3 extends over 12 amino acids. V dropped 5 bases and J dropped 0 bases, with 4 bases sitting between them. The germline gives CDR1 MNHEY, CDR2 SMNVEV (reference sequence). In DNA form, the CDR3 reads TGTGCCAGCAGTACCATGAACACTGAAGCTTTCTTT. This encodes CASSTMNTEAFF.

The rearrangement links TRBV5-1 to TRBJ1-1; the D is unclear. V was clipped by 2 bases and J by 3 bases, with 8 bases between them. This CDR3 spans 13 amino acids. Germline CDR1 reads SGHRS; CDR2 reads YFSETQ. This CDR3 reads CASSFQEDTEAFF. The CDR3 region has the DNA TGCGCCAGCAGCTTCCAGGAAGACACTGAAGCTTTCTTT.

The rearrangement joins TRBV6-2 or TRBV6-3 to TRBJ1-2; D is unclear. The germline V gene encodes CDR1 MNHEY and CDR2 SVGEGT. V was trimmed by 0 bases and J by 4 bases, leaving 12 bases between them. This CDR3 has 15 amino acids. The CDR3 sequence: CASSYSNPEAYGYTF. In DNA form, the CDR3 reads TGTGCCAGCAGTTACTCGAATCCGGAAGCCTATGGCTACACCTTC.

The rearrangement joins TRBV20-1 to TRBJ2-7; tentative D call: TRBD2 (7 bases). The V gene lost 6 bases and the J gene lost 9 bases, with 15 bases spanning the gap. CDR1 and CDR2 from the germline V gene are DFQATT and SNEGSKA (reference sequence). This CDR3 spans 11 amino acids. The CDR3 is CSATGGGRQYF. The CDR3 DNA sequence: TGCAGTGCCACGGGGGGCGGAAGGCAGTACTTC.

The chain combines TRBV14 with TRBJ2-3; D is unclear. This CDR3 has 12 residues. V shed 2 bases and J shed 5 bases, with 5 bases lying between them. Germline CDR1 and CDR2: SGHDN and FVKESK. CDR3 DNA sequence: TGTGCCAGCAGCCAATCGGGAGATACGCAGTATTTT. It encodes CASSQSGDTQYF.

Details on this clone: Other DNA sequences of this sample code for an identical CDR3. The chain uses TRBV10-3 and TRBJ1-2, with 9 bases aligning to TRBD1. J gave up 4 bases and V 6 bases, and 3 bases lay outside the gene matches. Germline V CDR1 and CDR2: ENHRY, SYGVKD. CDR3 size: 13 residues. In DNA, the CDR3 is TGTGCCATCAGCGAGGACAGGGGCTATGGCTACACCTTC. Translated: CAISEDRGYGYTF.

This chain uses TRBV4-3 with TRBJ2-3; 9 nucleotides line up with TRBD2. The CDR3 is 15 residues long. Germline V lookup: CDR1 LGHNA, CDR2 YSLEER. V lost 4 bases to trimming and J lost 5 bases; unmatched junction nucleotides: 7. The DNA for the CDR3 is TGCGCCAGCAGCCCTAGCGGGAAAGAGGTAGATACGCAGTATTTT. This codes for CASSPSGKEVDTQYF.

The chain links TRBV27 to TRBJ1-1; D remains unclear. The ends were cut back, 5 bases at V and 8 bases at J, with 15 bases in the middle. This CDR3 comprises 13 residues. CDR1 MNHEY and CDR2 SMNVEV come from the germline V gene (reference sequence). The CDR3 sequence is CASSQLQSPEAFF. The CDR3 coding sequence is TGTGCCAGCAGTCAACTCCAGAGTCCCGAAGCTTTCTTT.

This clone was seen just once. V and J are TRBV15 and TRBJ2-7; perhaps TRBD2 as D (6 bases). The CDR3 contains 16 residues. V lost 0 bases and J lost 2, with 14 bases in between. Germline CDR1 and CDR2: LNHNV and YYDKDF (reference sequence). In DNA, the CDR3 is TGTGCCACCAGCAGAGATCGGCGGGACGGAGCCTACGAGCAGTACTTC. It specifies CATSRDRRDGAYEQYF.

The CDR3 loop is CASSPGTDFNEQFF. CDR3 nucleotides: TGCGCCAGCAGTCCCGGGACCGACTTCAATGAGCAGTTCTTC. The chain recombines TRBV5-1 with TRBJ2-1; D could derive from TRBD1 or TRBD2 (5 bases each). Trimming left V 5 bases short and J 6 bases short, with 15 bases between. CDR1 is SGHRS, CDR2 YFSETQ, per germline. The CDR3 loop spans 14 amino acids.

The CDR3 DNA follows: TGTGCCAGCAGCTCTGGGGGCGAACACCCTTACACAGATACGCAGTATTTT. As protein: CASSSGGEHPYTDTQYF. The chain uses TRBV11-3 and TRBJ2-3, with D perhaps matching TRBD1 (6 bases). The V gene lost 4 bases and the J gene lost 2 bases, with 19 bases spanning the gap. CDR3 length: 17 residues. Germline CDR1 reads SGHNT; CDR2 reads YENEEA.

V is TRBV4-1 and J is TRBJ1-2, with D uncertain. This CDR3 has 14 amino acids. From germline, CDR1 is MGHRA and CDR2 YSYEKL. The V and J ends lost 0 bases and 8 bases respectively, with 13 bases between them. In DNA form, the CDR3 reads TGCGCCAGCAGCCAAGATGCCCGGCAACGCGGCTACACCTTC. Encoded protein: CASSQDARQRGYTF.

The V gene is TRBV10-3, the J gene TRBJ1-2; no clear D. This CDR3 has 13 residues. Germline CDR1 is ENHRY and CDR2 is SYGVKD. The V end lost 3 bases, the J end lost 8 bases, and 13 bases lay between the germline ends. In DNA form, the CDR3 reads TGTGCCATCAGTGACGACGGATCCAGGGGCTACACCTTC. This sequence encodes CAISDDGSRGYTF.

The gene calls are TRBV29-1 and TRBJ2-5; 8 bases are a match to TRBD1. This CDR3 has 12 residues. V was clipped by 4 bases and J by 2 bases; unmatched bases: 0. CDR1 and CDR2 (germline): SQVTM, ANQGSEA. The CDR3 is CSVGQGQETQYF. CDR3 bases: TGCAGCGTTGGACAGGGGCAAGAGACCCAGTACTTC.

This clone appeared a few times. The chain uses TRBV6-5 and TRBJ1-1; 8 positions agree with TRBD1. Germline values: CDR1 MNHEY, CDR2 SVGAGI. Trimming removed 8 bases from V and 8 bases from J; junction bases left unmatched: 4. The CDR3 sequence is 11 residues long. The CDR3 coding sequence is TGTGCCAGCGAATGGGACAGGGAAGCTTTCTTT. Encoded protein: CASEWDREAFF.

The chain has TRBV11-2 and TRBJ1-5; a possible D gene is TRBD1 (6 bases). V lost 5 bases and J 1 base, leaving 12 bases between the germline ends. The CDR3 runs to 15 residues. CDR1 is SGHAT, CDR2 FQNNGV, per germline. This chain's CDR3 is CASSQGTTSNQPQHF. CDR3 coding DNA: TGTGCCAGCAGCCAAGGGACAACCAGCAATCAGCCCCAGCATTTT.

J is TRBJ1-1 and V is TRBV2; the match to TRBD1 covers 10 bases. From germline, CDR1 is SNHLY and CDR2 FYNNEI. The V and J ends lost 3 bases and 6 bases, in that order; junction bases with no gene match: 16. The CDR3 runs to 18 residues. The CDR3 loop reads CASSDPSRGQGLIAEAFF. As DNA, the CDR3 is TGTGCCAGCAGTGACCCTAGTAGGGGACAGGGGCTTATTGCTGAAGCTTTCTTT.

V gene TRBV3-1 (or the pseudogene TRBV3-2) combines with J gene TRBJ1-6; TRBD1 matches 8 bases. V lost 1 base, J lost 8 bases, and 1 base stayed unmatched. Germline CDR1 and CDR2: LGHDT and YNNKEL (reference sequence). This CDR3 has 14 residues. CDR3 loop: CASSQAGGDSPLHF. CDR3 in DNA: TGTGCCAGCAGCCAAGCAGGGGGCGATTCACCCCTCCACTTT.

The gene calls are TRBV7-9 and TRBJ2-5; D gene unclear. CDR1 is SEHNR and CDR2 is FQNEAQ in the germline V gene (reference sequence). The ends were cut back, 8 bases at V and 5 bases at J, with 21 bases in the middle. The CDR3 loop spans 15 amino acids. The CDR3 protein is CASLPAETPRETQYF. CDR3 nucleotides: TGTGCCAGCCTACCGGCGGAAACCCCCCGTGAGACCCAGTACTTC. The full variable domain, its missing parts supplied by reference TRBV7-9 and TRBJ2-5, is DTGVSQNPRHKITKRGQNVTFRCDPISEHNRLYWYRQTLGQGPEFLTYFQNEAQLEKSRLLSDRFSAERPKGSFSTLEIQRTEQGDSAMYLCASLPAETPRETQYFGPGTRLLVL.